The clone carrying this T cell receptor beta chain was seen just once. These data come from a study of blood T cell repertoires in COVID-19. Study-wide context: There were acute and convalescent COVID-19 samples, and they came from the United States, Italy and Spain.

In the source study's methods: Amplification of reference gene primers provided the estimated nucleated cell counts. TCRdb's table, derived via immunoSEQ multiplex PCR, lists solely in-frame clones and lacks some. The V and J calls and the clone size are those of that table, but D and trimming were determined from the DNA. Counted here are nearly 70,000 clones, about 91% occurring once; the ten biggest clones make up 6.5% to 8%. The sequenced sample was peripheral blood. The sequence came from a man aged 35-49 years with COVID-19, enrolled during active disease.

CDR3 DNA: TGCAGCGTTGAAAGAGACAGGGCGGGCTACACCTTC. Its protein product is CSVERDRAGYTF. This chain links TRBV29-1 with TRBJ1-2; TRBD1 agrees at 7 bases. J lost 8 bases, V lost 2 bases, and 5 bases had no gene match. The CDR3 loop spans 12 amino acids. CDR1 and CDR2 (germline): SQVTM, ANQGSEA.